This T cell receptor beta chain emerged from a study of blood T cell repertoires in COVID-19. Across the study: The United States, Italy and Spain provided the acute and convalescent COVID-19 samples. In each case, the material was cDNA or gDNA derived from T cells, B-cell-depleted T cells, or PBMCs.

Trimming took off 2 bases at V and 6 bases at J, with 17 bases between the two ends. This CDR3 region has 16 residues. Germline V gene lookup returns CDR1 MNHNY and CDR2 SVGAGI (reference sequence). Followed over time, Seattle patients had been enrolled while infection was active. Authors' methods: Reference gene primer amplification yielded estimated nucleated cell counts. The repertoire was sequenced with immunoSEQ multiplex PCR; TCRdb's copy has only in-frame clones and lacks some. V and J calls and clone size are copied from that table; D and trimming were computed from the DNA. In the table there are 200,000 to 300,000 clones, roughly 79% of which are singletons.

Material: peripheral blood. The V call is TRBV6-6, the J call TRBJ1-5; D not resolved. The sequence was obtained from a woman older than 75 with COVID-19, enrolled during active disease. The CDR3 loop reads CASSYRIIEGGQPQHF. Written as DNA, the CDR3 is TGTGCCAGCAGTTACAGGATAATTGAGGGTGGTCAGCCCCAGCATTTT.